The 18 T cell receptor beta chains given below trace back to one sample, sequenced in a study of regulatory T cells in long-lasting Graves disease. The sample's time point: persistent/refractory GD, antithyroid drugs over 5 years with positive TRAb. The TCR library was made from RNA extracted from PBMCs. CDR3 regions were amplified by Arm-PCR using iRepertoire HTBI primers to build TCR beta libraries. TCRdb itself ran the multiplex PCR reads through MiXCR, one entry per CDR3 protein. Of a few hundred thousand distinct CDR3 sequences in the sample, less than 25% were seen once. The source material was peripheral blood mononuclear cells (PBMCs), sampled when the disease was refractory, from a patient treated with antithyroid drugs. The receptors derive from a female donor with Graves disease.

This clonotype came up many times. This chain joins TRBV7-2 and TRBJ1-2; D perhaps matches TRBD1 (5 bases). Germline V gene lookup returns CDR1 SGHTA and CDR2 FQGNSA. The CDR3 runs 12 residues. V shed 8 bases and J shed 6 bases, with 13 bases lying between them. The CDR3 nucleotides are TGTGCCAGCTCAGGGAGGGGAGATGGCTACACCTTC. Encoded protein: CASSGRGDGYTF.

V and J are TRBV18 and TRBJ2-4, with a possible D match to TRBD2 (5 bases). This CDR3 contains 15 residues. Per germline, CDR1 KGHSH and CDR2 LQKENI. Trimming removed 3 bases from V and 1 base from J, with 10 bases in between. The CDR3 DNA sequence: TGTGCCAGCTCACCGGAGGTCGGGGCCAAAAACATTCAGTACTTC. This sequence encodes CASSPEVGAKNIQYF.

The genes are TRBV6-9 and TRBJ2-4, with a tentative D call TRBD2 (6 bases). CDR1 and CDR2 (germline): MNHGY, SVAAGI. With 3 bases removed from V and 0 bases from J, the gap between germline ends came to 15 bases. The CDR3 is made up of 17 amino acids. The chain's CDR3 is CASSYSGGALAKNIQYF. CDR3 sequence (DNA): TGTGCCAGCAGTTACTCAGGCGGGGCTCTAGCCAAAAACATTCAGTACTTC.

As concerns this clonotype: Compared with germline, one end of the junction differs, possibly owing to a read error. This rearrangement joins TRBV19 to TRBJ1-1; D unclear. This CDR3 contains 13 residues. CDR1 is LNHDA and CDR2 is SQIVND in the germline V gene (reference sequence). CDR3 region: CAGSFGLNTEAFF. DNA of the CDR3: TGTGCCGGTAGTTTTGGGTTGAACACTGAAGCTTTCTTT.

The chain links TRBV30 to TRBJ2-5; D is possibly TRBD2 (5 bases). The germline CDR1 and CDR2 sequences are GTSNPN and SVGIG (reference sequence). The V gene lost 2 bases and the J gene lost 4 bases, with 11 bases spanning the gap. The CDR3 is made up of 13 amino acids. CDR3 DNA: TGTGCCTGGAGTAAAAGCGGTGGAGAGACCCAGTACTTC. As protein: CAWSKSGGETQYF. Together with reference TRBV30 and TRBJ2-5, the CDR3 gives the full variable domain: SQTIHQWPATLVQPVGSPLSLECTVEGTSNPNLYWYRQAAGRGLQLLFYSVGIGQISSEVPQNLSASRPQDRQFILSSKKLLLSDSGFYLCAWSKSGGETQYFGPGTRLLVL.

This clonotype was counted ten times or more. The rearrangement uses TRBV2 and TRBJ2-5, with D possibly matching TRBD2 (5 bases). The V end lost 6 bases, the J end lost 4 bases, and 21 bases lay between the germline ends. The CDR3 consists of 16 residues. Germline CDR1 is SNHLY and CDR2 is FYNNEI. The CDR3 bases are TGTGCCAGCAGCACCCCAAGGGTGAGCGGCGGAGAGACCCAGTACTTC. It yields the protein CASSTPRVSGGETQYF.

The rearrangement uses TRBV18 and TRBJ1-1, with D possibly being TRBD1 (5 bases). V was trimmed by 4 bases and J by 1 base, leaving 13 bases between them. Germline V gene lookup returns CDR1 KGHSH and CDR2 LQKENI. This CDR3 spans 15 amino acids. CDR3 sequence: CASSLGARGNTEAFF. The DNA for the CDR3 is TGTGCCAGCTCACTCGGGGCAAGAGGGAACACTGAAGCTTTCTTT.

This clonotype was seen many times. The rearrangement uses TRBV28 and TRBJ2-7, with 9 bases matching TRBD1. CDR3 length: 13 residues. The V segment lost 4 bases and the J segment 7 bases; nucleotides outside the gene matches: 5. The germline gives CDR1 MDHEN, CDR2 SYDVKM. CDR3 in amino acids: CASSSGQGGEQYF. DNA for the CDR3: TGTGCCAGCAGTTCGGGACAGGGAGGGGAGCAGTACTTC.

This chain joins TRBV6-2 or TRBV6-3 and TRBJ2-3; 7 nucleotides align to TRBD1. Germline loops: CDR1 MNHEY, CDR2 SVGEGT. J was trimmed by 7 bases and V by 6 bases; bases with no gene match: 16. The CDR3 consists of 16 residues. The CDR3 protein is CASRDLRDSPYNTQYF. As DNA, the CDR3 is TGTGCCAGCAGAGACCTCCGGGACAGCCCGTATAATACGCAGTATTTT.

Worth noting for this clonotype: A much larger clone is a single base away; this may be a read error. CDR3 sequence (DNA): TGTGCCAGCAGACCCTCAGGGAACACTGAAGCTTTCTTT. It translates to CASRPSGNTEAFF. V gene TRBV7-9 combines with J gene TRBJ1-1; D is undetermined. The CDR3 contains 13 residues. Per germline, CDR1 SEHNR and CDR2 FQNEAQ (reference sequence). Trimming took 6 bases from V and 1 from J, leaving 9 bases between them.

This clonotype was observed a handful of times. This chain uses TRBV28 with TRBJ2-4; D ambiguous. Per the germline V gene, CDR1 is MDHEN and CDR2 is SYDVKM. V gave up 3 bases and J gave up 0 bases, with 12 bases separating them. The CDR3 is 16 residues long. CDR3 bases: TGTGCCAGCAGTTTTAAGCGCGGCCTAGCCAAAAACATTCAGTACTTC. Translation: CASSFKRGLAKNIQYF.

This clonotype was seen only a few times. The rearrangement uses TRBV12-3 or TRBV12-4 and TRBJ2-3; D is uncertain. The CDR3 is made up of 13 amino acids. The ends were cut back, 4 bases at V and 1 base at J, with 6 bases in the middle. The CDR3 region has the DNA TGTGCCAGCAGTTATGGAGGCACAGATACGCAGTATTTT. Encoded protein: CASSYGGTDTQYF.

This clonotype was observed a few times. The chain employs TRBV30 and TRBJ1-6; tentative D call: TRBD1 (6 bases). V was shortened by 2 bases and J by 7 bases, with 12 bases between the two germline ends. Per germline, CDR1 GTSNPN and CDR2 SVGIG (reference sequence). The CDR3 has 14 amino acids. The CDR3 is CAWSRAGVNSPLHF. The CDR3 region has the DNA TGTGCCTGGAGTAGGGCAGGGGTAAATTCACCCCTCCACTTT.

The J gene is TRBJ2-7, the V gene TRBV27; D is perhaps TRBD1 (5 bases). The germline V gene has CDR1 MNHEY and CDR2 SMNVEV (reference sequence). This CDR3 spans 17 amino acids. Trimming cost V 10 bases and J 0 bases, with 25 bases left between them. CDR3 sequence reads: CATSGFRDGKYSYEQYF. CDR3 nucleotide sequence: TGTGCCACCTCTGGTTTCAGGGATGGAAAATACTCCTACGAGCAGTACTTC.

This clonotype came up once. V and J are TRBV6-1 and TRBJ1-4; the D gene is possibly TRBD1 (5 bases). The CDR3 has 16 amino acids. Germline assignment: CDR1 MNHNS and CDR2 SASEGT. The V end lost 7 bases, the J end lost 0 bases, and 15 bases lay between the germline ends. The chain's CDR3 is CASTTPWGATNEKLFF. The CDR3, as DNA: TGTGCCAGCACCACTCCGTGGGGCGCAACTAATGAAAAACTGTTTTTT.

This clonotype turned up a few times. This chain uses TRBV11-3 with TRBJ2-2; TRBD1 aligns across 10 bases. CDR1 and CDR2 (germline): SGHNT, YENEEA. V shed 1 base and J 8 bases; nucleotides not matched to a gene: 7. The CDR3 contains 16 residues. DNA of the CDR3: TGTGCCAGCAGCTTAGCCGGGACAGGGGAGAGGGGGGAGCTGTTTTTT. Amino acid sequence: CASSLAGTGERGELFF.

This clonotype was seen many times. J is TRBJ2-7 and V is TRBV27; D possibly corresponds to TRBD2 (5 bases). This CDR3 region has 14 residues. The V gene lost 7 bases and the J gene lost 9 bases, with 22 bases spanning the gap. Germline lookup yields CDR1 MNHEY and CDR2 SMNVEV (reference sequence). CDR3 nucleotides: TGTGCCAGCACCGAACTCGGAGGTAGTAAGGGGCAGTACTTC. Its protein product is CASTELGGSKGQYF.

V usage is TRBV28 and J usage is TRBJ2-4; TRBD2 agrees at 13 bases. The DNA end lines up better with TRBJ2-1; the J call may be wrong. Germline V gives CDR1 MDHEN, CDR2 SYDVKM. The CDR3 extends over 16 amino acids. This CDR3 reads CASSLPGLAGLGVQFF. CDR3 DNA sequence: TGTGCCAGCAGTCTACCGGGACTAGCGGGGCTTGGGGTTCAGTTCTTC.